This entry concerns a single T cell receptor beta chain. This sample stems from a study of blood T cell repertoires in COVID-19. Study overall: Material from acute and convalescent COVID-19 was sourced from the United States, Italy and Spain.

Libraries were prepared by immunoSEQ multiplex PCR; TCRdb keeps only in-frame clonotypes and omits some of them. The table has approximately 210,000 clones, 85% to 90% seen once. Per germline, CDR1 MDHEN and CDR2 SYDVKM. The CDR3 loop spans 13 amino acids. V lost 7 bases, J lost 1 base, and 7 bases lay in between. The chain recombines TRBV28 with TRBJ2-2, with D maybe TRBD2 (5 bases). Sequencing input: peripheral blood. The clonotype was recovered from a man in his fifties with COVID-19, enrolled during active disease. The CDR3 loop reads CASIEGNTGELFF. As DNA, the CDR3 is TGTGCCAGCATAGAGGGGAACACCGGGGAGCTGTTTTTT.